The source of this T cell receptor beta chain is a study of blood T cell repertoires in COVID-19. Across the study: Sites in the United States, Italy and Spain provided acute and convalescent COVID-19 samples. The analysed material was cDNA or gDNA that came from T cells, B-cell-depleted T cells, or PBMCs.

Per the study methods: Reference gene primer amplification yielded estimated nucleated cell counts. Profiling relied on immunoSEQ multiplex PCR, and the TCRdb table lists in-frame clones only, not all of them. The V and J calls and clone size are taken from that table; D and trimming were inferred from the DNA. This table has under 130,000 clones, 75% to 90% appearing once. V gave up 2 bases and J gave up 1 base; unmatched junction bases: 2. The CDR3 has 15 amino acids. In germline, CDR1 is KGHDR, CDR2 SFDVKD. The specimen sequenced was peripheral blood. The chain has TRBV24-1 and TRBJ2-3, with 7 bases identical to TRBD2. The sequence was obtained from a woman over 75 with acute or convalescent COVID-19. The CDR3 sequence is CATSDSGGGTDTQYF. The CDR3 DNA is TGTGCCACCAGTGATTCGGGGGGAGGCACAGATACGCAGTATTTT.